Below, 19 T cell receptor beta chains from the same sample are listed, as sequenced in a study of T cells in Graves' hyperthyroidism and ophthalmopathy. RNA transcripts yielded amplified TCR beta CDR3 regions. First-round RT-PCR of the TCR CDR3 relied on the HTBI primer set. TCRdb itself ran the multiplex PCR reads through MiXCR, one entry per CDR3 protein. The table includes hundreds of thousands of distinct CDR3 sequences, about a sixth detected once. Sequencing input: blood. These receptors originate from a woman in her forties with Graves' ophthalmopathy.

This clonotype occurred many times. This CDR3 reads CASSLPTASSALHF. CDR3 nucleotides: TGTGCCAGCAGTTTACCGACAGCCTCGTCGGCCCTCCACTTT. This rearrangement joins TRBV28 to TRBJ1-6; the D gene is possibly TRBD1 (5 bases). This CDR3 has 14 amino acids. Germline V gene data show CDR1 as MDHEN and CDR2 as SYDVKM. The V end was cut by 2 bases, the J end by 14 bases, with 16 bases between.

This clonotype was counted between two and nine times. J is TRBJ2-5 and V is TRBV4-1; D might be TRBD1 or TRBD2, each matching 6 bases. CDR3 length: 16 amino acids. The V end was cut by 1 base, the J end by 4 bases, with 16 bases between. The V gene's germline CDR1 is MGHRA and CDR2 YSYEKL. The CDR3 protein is CASSQVGGQGAETQYF. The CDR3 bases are TGCGCCAGCAGCCAAGTTGGGGGGCAGGGAGCAGAGACCCAGTACTTC.

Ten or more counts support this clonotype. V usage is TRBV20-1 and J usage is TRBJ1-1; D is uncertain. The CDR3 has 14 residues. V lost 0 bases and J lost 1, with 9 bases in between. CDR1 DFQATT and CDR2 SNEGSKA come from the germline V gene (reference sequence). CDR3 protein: CSARDWGGNTEAFF. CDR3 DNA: TGCAGTGCTAGAGATTGGGGTGGGAACACTGAAGCTTTCTTT.

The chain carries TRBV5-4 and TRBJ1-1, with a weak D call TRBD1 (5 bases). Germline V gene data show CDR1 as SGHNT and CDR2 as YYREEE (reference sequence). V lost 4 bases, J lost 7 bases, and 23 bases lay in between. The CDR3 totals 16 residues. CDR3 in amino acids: CASSPYSGTGRYEAFF. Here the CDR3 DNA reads TGTGCCAGCAGCCCGTACAGTGGCACAGGCCGCTATGAAGCTTTCTTT.

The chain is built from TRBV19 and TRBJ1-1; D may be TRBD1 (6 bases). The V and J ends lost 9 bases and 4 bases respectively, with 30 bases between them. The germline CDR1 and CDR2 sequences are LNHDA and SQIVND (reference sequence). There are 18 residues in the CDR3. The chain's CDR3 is CARPRSWLGGGPGTEAFF. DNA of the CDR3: TGTGCCAGACCCCGATCTTGGCTAGGAGGGGGGCCAGGCACTGAAGCTTTCTTT.

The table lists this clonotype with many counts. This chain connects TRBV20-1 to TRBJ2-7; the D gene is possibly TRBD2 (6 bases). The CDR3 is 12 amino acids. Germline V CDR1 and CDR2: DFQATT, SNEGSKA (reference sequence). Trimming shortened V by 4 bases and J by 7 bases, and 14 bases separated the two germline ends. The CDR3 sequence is CSANSGPTEQYF. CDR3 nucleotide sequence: TGCAGTGCTAATAGCGGCCCTACGGAGCAGTACTTC.

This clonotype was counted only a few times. The CDR3 bases are TGCGCCAGCAGCCAGGGACAGGGTGCGATGAACTATGGCTACACCTTC. It yields the protein CASSQGQGAMNYGYTF. The chain combines TRBV4-1 with TRBJ1-2; 9 bases line up with TRBD1. Germline CDR1 MGHRA, CDR2 YSYEKL. The CDR3 contains 16 residues. The J segment lost 2 bases and the V segment lost 3 bases, leaving 7 bases of the junction unmatched.

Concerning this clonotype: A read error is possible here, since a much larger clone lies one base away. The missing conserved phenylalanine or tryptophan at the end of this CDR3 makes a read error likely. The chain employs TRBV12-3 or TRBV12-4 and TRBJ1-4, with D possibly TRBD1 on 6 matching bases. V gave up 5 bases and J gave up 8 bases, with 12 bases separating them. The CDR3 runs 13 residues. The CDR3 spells CASSGQRGEKLFS. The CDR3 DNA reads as TGTGCCAGCAGTGGACAGAGAGGAGAAAAACTGTTTTCT.

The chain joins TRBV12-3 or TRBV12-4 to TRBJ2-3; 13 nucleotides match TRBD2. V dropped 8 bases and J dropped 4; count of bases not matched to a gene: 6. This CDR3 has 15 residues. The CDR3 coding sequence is TGTGCCAGCGGCGGACTAGCGGGAGTAGCAGATACGCAGTATTTT. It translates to CASGGLAGVADTQYF.

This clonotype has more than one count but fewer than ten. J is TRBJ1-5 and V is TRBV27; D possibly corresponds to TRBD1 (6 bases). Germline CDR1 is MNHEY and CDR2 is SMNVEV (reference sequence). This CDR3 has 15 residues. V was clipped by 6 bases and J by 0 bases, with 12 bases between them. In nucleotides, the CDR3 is TGTGCCAGCAGCAAGAGGGGGAATAGCAATCAGCCCCAGCATTTT. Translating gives CASSKRGNSNQPQHF.

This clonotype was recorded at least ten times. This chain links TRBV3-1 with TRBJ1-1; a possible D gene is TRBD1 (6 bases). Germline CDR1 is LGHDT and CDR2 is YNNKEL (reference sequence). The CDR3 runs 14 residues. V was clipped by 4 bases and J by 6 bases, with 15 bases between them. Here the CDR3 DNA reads TGTGCCAGCAGCCTTGGCTCGGAGGGGGCTGAAGCTTTCTTT. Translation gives CASSLGSEGAEAFF.

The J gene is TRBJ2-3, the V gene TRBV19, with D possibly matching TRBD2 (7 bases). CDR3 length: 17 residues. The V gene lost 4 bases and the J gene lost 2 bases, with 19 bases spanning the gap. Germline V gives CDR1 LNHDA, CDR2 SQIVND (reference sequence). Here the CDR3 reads CASSTRGGTPATDTQYF. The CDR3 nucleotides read TGTGCCAGTAGTACGAGGGGGGGGACACCCGCCACAGATACGCAGTATTTT.

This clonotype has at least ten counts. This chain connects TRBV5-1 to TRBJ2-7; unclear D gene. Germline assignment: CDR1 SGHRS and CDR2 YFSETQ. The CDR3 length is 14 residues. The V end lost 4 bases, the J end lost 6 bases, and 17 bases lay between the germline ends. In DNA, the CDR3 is TGCGCCAGCAGCGGCACCCCCCTTGAGTTCGAGCAGTACTTC. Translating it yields CASSGTPLEFEQYF. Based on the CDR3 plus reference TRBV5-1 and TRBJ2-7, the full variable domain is KAGVTQTPRYLIKTRGQQVTLSCSPISGHRSVSWYQQTPGQGLQFLFEYFSETQRNKGNFPGRFSGRQFSNSRSEMNVSTLELGDSALYLCASSGTPLEFEQYFGPGTRLTVT.

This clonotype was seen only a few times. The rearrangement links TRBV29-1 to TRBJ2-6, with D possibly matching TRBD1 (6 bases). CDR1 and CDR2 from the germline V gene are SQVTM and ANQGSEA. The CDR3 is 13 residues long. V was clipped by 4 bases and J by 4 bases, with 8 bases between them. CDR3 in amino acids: CSVAGVGANVLTF. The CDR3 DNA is TGCAGCGTTGCAGGGGTCGGGGCCAACGTCCTGACTTTC.

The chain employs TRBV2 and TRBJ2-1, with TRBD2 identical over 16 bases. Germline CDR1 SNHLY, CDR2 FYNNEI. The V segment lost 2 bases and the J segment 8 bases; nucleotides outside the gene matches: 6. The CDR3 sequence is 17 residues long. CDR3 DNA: TGTGCCAGCAGTGAACCGGGACTAGCGGGGGGGCCTGATGAGCAGTTCTTC. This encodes CASSEPGLAGGPDEQFF.

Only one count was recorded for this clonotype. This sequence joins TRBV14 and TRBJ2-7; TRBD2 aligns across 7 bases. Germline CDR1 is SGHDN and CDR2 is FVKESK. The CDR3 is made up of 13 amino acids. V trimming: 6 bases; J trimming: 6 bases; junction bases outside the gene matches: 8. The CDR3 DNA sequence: TGTGCCAGCAGATCCGGGACTACCGGCGAGCAGTACTTC. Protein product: CASRSGTTGEQYF.

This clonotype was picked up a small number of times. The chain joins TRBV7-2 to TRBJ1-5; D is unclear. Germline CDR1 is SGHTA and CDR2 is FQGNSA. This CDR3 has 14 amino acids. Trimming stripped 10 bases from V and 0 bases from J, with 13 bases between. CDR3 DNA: TGTGCCATCAGTAGGGAAGCTAGCAATCAGCCCCAGCATTTT. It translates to CAISREASNQPQHF.

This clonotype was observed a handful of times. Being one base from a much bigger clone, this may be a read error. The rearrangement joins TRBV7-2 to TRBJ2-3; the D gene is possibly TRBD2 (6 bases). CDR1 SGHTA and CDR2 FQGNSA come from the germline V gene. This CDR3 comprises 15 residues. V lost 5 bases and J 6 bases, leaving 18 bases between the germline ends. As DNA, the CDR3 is TGTGCCAGCAGCGGTGGGACTTCTCTGTCGGATACGCAGTATTTT. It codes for CASSGGTSLSDTQYF.

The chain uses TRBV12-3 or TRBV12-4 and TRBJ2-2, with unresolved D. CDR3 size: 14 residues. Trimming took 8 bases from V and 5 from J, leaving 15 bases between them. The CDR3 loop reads CASSLQVLTGELFF. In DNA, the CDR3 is TGTGCCAGCTCACTTCAGGTTCTGACCGGGGAGCTGTTTTTT.